Presented here are 18 T cell receptor beta chains from one specimen sequenced in a study of cytomegalovirus exposure and HLA in healthy donors. Sequencing was performed with immunoSEQ multiplex PCR; in TCRdb, only in-frame clones are kept and a portion is missing. The sample contains roughly 200,000 clones, 86% of which appear only once. The sample was PBMCs. The receptors here all came from a man in his thirties or forties in good health and CMV-seropositive.

The chain links TRBV6-1 to TRBJ1-5; weak D call: TRBD1 (5 bases). Looked up from germline, CDR1 is MNHNS and CDR2 is SASEGT. V was clipped by 5 bases and J by 9 bases, with 20 bases between them. The CDR3 extends over 15 amino acids. The CDR3 sequence is CASSLGSWGNWPQHF. The CDR3 DNA follows: TGTGCCAGCAGTTTAGGGAGTTGGGGCAATTGGCCCCAGCATTTT.

With regard to this clone: A much larger clone lies one base from this, so it may be a read error. V and J are TRBV6-6 and TRBJ2-2; the D is unclear. V was pared by 5 bases and J by 0 bases, with 4 bases between. There are 13 residues in the CDR3. Germline CDR1 MNHNY, CDR2 SVGAGI (reference sequence). The CDR3 protein is CASSDTNTGELFF. The CDR3 DNA is TGTGCCAGCAGTGACACGAACACCGGGGAGCTGTTTTTT.

This chain links TRBV30 with TRBJ1-2; D call uncertain. This CDR3 comprises 13 residues. V gave up 0 bases and J gave up 4 bases, with 9 bases separating them. CDR1 and CDR2 (germline): GTSNPN, SVGIG (reference sequence). In DNA, the CDR3 is TGTGCCTGGAGTGTACCCGGCAGCTATGGCTACACCTTC. Translating gives CAWSVPGSYGYTF.

J is TRBJ2-7 and V is TRBV4-1; D call uncertain. V lost 1 base, J lost 3 bases, and 16 bases lay in between. The CDR3 runs to 16 residues. The germline CDR1 and CDR2 sequences are MGHRA and YSYEKL. The CDR3 protein is CASSQGISVNVYEQYF. CDR3 nucleotide sequence: TGCGCCAGCAGCCAAGGAATCAGTGTGAATGTCTACGAGCAGTACTTC.

This clone was counted only a few times. The rearrangement uses TRBV6-1 and TRBJ1-2, with 8 bases aligning to TRBD1. This CDR3 contains 14 residues. Per germline, CDR1 MNHNS and CDR2 SASEGT. V was clipped by 1 base and J by 8 bases; unmatched bases: 6. The CDR3 loop reads CASSEVGQGGGYTF. The CDR3 DNA follows: TGTGCCAGCAGTGAAGTAGGACAGGGAGGCGGCTACACCTTC.

The V call is TRBV6-1, the J call TRBJ2-7; 7 bases line up with TRBD1. The CDR3 is made up of 13 amino acids. Germline V gene lookup returns CDR1 MNHNS and CDR2 SASEGT. Germline trimming cut 7 bases from V and 4 bases from J; bases unmatched to any gene: 7. CDR3 DNA sequence: TGTGCCAGCACCGGTAGGGGGCTTTACGAGCAGTACTTC. It specifies CASTGRGLYEQYF.

This chain connects TRBV5-1 to TRBJ2-7, with D possibly matching TRBD2 (5 bases). The CDR3 is made up of 12 amino acids. Germline V gives CDR1 SGHRS, CDR2 YFSETQ. Trimming shortened V by 2 bases and J by 5 bases, and 8 bases separated the two germline ends. The CDR3 nucleotides are TGCGCCAGCAGCTTAGCCGGGGACGAGCAGTACTTC. Residues: CASSLAGDEQYF.

The CDR3 is CASSGVVRGTEAFF. CDR3 coding DNA: TGTGCCAGCAGCGGGGTGGTCCGGGGCACTGAAGCTTTCTTT. V usage is TRBV7-3 and J usage is TRBJ1-1; D is uncertain. Germline V gives CDR1 SGHTA, CDR2 FQGTGA. V lost 5 bases to trimming and J lost 4 bases, with 14 bases between them. CDR3 length equals 14 residues.

The chain combines TRBV11-3 with TRBJ2-7; 8 positions agree with TRBD1. The CDR3 totals 15 residues. From germline, CDR1 is SGHNT and CDR2 YENEEA. After removal of 6 bases from V and 4 bases from J, the junction contained 11 bases not matched to a gene. CDR3 amino acids: CASSNTVQGAYEQYF. The CDR3 DNA sequence: TGTGCCAGCAGTAATACAGTCCAGGGGGCTTACGAGCAGTACTTC.

The chain employs TRBV14 and TRBJ2-7; D possibly matches TRBD1 or TRBD2 (6 bases each). The CDR3 loop spans 15 amino acids. Between the trimmed V and J ends, which lost 0 bases and 3 bases, there was a span of 12 bases. Germline V gene lookup returns CDR1 SGHDN and CDR2 FVKESK. The CDR3 loop is CASSQDRGASYEQYF. CDR3 coding DNA: TGTGCCAGCAGCCAAGATAGGGGGGCGAGCTACGAGCAGTACTTC.

CDR3 bases: TGTGCCAGCAGCGAGTTCATCCACTTTAGCACAGATACGCAGTATTTT. This sequence encodes CASSEFIHFSTDTQYF. This sequence joins TRBV9 and TRBJ2-3, with D unresolved. The length of the CDR3 is 16 residues. V was cut by 3 bases and J by 0 bases, with 14 bases left in between. Germline CDR1 reads SGDLS; CDR2 reads YYNGEE.

This clone was detected once. The V gene is TRBV7-3, the J gene TRBJ2-3; 15 bases match TRBD2. Per the germline V gene, CDR1 is SGHTA and CDR2 is FQGTGA. V lost 4 bases, J lost 4 bases, and 3 bases stayed unmatched. The CDR3 is 16 amino acids. The CDR3 region has the DNA TGTGCCAGCAGCTCGGGACTAGCGGGGGGCTCAGATACGCAGTATTTT. Translation gives CASSSGLAGGSDTQYF.

There are a few counts of this clone. The J gene is TRBJ2-1, the V gene TRBV27; maybe TRBD2 (6 bases). Germline V gene data show CDR1 as MNHEY and CDR2 as SMNVEV (reference sequence). CDR3 length: 18 amino acids. Trimming removed 4 bases from V and 0 bases from J, with 19 bases in between. CDR3 DNA: TGTGCCAGCAGTTCCCTCTGGTCAGACGGGAGCTCCTACAATGAGCAGTTCTTC. This encodes CASSSLWSDGSSYNEQFF.

In DNA, the CDR3 is TGTGCCAGCAGCTCCCAGAGGCAGGGTGTCTACGAGCAGTACTTC. It translates to CASSSQRQGVYEQYF. The chain combines TRBV7-6 with TRBJ2-7, with TRBD1 as a possible D gene (5 bases). Trimming removed 4 bases from V and 3 bases from J, with 16 bases in between. The CDR3 runs 15 residues. CDR1 is SGHVS and CDR2 is FNYEAQ in the germline V gene.

The chain has TRBV5-6 and TRBJ2-1; 15 nucleotides agree with TRBD2. The CDR3 runs 18 residues. Trimming removed 3 bases from V and 6 bases from J; junction bases left unmatched: 10. Germline CDR1 reads SGHDT; CDR2 reads YYEEEE. The CDR3 protein is CASSSRKGTSGRPNEQFF. CDR3 sequence (DNA): TGTGCCAGCAGCTCGCGCAAAGGGACTAGCGGGAGGCCCAATGAGCAGTTCTTC.

The V and J genes are TRBV19 and TRBJ1-1, with a tentative D call TRBD1 (6 bases). V lost 4 bases, J lost 4 bases, and 22 bases lay in between. Germline-derived CDR1 and CDR2 are LNHDA and SQIVND (reference sequence). CDR3 length: 17 amino acids. CDR3 bases: TGTGCCAGTAGTAGGGGGTCCAAGAGAGACAGGTCCACTGAAGCTTTCTTT. Translating gives CASSRGSKRDRSTEAFF. Looking up the rest from reference TRBV19 and TRBJ1-1 gives the full variable domain: DGGITQSPKYLFRKEGQNVTLSCEQNLNHDAMYWYRQDPGQGLRLIYYSQIVNDFQKGDIAEGYSVSREKKESFPLTVTSAQKNPTAFYLCASSRGSKRDRSTEAFFGQGTRLTVV.

This chain connects TRBV10-2 to TRBJ2-4; a weak D match, TRBD2 (6 bases). CDR1 is WSHSY and CDR2 is SAAADI in the germline V gene. The CDR3 has 15 residues. V was cut by 6 bases and J by 5 bases, with 17 bases left in between. CDR3 sequence reads: CASRGVRDWENIQYF. The CDR3 nucleotides are TGCGCCAGCAGGGGGGTGCGGGATTGGGAAAACATTCAGTACTTC.

The chain carries TRBV5-4 and TRBJ2-3; D is possibly TRBD1 (5 bases). The CDR3 consists of 13 residues. V lost 3 bases, J lost 3 bases, and 8 bases lay in between. From germline, CDR1 is SGHNT and CDR2 YYREEE (reference sequence). The CDR3 is CASSSDRTDTQYF. CDR3 in DNA: TGTGCCAGCAGCTCAGACAGAACAGATACGCAGTATTTT.